What follows describes a single TCR beta chain. The assay was immunoSEQ multiplex PCR, and TCRdb's table has in-frame clones only and misses some. The sample yields 70,000 to 95,000 clones, approximately 86% seen once. The entry originates in a study of OX40 agonist ivuxolimab in advanced cancers. Looking at the study overall: Prior checkpoint blockade (anti-PD-1, anti-PD-L1 or anti-CTLA-4) was permitted; approximately 44% had it.

The CDR3 runs to 15 residues. Germline lookup yields CDR1 MDHEN and CDR2 SYDVKM. V trimming: 4 bases; J trimming: 10 bases; junction bases outside the gene matches: 7. The V gene is TRBV28, the J gene TRBJ2-2; TRBD2 matches at 12 bases. This specimen was CD4+ or CD8+ T cells sorted from blood, taken in a trial of the OX40 agonist ivuxolimab. The clonotype originates from an adult with an advanced solid tumor such as melanoma, head and neck, liver or kidney cancer. In DNA, the CDR3 is TGTGCCAGCAGTTCTGGACTAGCGGGGAGCGAGGAGCTGTTTTTT. Translation gives CASSSGLAGSEELFF.